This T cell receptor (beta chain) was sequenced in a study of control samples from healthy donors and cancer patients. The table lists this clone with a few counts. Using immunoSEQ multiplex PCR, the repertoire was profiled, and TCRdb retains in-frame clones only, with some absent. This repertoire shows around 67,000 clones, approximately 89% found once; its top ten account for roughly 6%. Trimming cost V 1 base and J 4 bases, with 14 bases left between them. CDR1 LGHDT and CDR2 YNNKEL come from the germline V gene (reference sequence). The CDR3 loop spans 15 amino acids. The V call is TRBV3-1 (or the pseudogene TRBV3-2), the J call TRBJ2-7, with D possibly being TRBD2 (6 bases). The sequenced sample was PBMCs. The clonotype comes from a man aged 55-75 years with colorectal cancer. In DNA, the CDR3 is TGTGCCAGCAGCCAAGGGAGGGGATCGGGATACGAGCAGTACTTC. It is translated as CASSQGRGSGYEQYF.